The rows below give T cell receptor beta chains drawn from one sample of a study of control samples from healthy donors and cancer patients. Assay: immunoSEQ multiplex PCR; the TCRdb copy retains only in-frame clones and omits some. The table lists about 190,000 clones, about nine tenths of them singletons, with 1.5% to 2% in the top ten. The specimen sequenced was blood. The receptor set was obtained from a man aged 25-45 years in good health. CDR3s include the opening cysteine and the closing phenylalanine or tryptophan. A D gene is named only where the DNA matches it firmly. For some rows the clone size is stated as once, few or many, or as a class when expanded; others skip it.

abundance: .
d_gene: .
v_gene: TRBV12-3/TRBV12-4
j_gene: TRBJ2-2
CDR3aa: CATHPNTGELFF
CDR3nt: TGTGCCACCCATCCGAACACCGGGGAGCTGTTTTTT

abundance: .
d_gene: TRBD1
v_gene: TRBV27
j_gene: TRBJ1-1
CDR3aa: CASSSRGIEAFF
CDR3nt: TGTGCCAGCAGTTCCAGGGGGATTGAAGCTTTCTTT

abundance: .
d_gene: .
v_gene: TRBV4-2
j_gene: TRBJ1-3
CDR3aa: CASSQGGRLNTIYF
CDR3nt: TGTGCCAGCAGCCAAGGTGGGAGGCTGAACACCATATATTTT

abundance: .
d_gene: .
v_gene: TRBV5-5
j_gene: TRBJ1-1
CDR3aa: CASSSGEGHTEAFF
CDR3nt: TGTGCCAGCAGCTCAGGGGAGGGGCACACTGAAGCTTTCTTT

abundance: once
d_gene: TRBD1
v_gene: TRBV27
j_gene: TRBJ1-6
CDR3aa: CASSNHGQGTPPLHF
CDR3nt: TGTGCCAGCAGTAATCACGGACAGGGTACACCACCCCTCCACTTT

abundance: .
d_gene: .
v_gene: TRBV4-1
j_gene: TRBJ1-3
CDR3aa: CASSQDRPRGGNTIYF
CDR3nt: TGCGCCAGCAGCCAAGATCGACCCCGGGGTGGAAACACCATATATTTT

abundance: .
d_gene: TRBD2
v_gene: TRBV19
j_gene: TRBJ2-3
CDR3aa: CASRRTSGRPDTQYF
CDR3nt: TGTGCCAGTAGACGGACTAGCGGACGGCCAGATACGCAGTATTTT

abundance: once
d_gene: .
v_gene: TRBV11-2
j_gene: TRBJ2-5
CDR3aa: CASSKDTIRPEYF
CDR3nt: TGTGCCAGCAGCAAGGACACCATCAGGCCAGAGTACTTC

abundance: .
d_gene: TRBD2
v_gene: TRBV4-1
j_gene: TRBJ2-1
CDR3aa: CASSQEAGAGGREQFF
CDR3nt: TGCGCCAGCAGCCAAGAGGCTGGCGCGGGGGGGCGTGAGCAGTTCTTC

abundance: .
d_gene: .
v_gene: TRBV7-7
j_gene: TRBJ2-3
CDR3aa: CASSPDSPTDTQYF
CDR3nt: TGTGCCAGCAGCCCAGACAGTCCCACAGATACGCAGTATTTT

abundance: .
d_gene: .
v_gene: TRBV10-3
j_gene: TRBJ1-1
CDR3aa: CAISGRGAGTGDTEAFF
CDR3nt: TGTGCCATCAGTGGGAGGGGGGCAGGTACGGGCGACACTGAAGCTTTCTTT

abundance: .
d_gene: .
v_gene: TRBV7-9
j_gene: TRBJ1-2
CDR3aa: CASTLEIGSGYTF
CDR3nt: TGTGCCAGCACCCTGGAGATAGGGAGCGGCTACACCTTC

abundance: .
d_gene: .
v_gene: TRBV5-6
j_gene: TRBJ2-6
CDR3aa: CASSASGTYGANVLTF
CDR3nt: TGTGCCAGCAGCGCCTCCGGGACATATGGGGCCAACGTCCTGACTTTC

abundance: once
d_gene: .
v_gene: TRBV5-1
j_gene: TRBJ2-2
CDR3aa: CASSLGPGANSGELFF
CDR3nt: TGCGCCAGCAGCTTGGGACCCGGGGCAAACTCCGGGGAGCTGTTTTTT

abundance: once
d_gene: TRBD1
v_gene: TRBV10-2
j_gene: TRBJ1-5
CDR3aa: CASSERGQRNQPQHF
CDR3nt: TGCGCCAGCAGTGAGAGGGGACAGCGCAATCAGCCCCAGCATTTT

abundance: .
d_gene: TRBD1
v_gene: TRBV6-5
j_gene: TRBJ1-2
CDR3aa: CASTSGQGPRYGYTF
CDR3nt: TGTGCCAGCACATCGGGACAGGGGCCGCGGTATGGCTACACCTTC

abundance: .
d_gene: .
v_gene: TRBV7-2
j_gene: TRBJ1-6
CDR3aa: CASSLTGQFTLHF
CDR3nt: TGTGCCAGCAGCTTGACAGGACAGTTTACCCTCCACTTT

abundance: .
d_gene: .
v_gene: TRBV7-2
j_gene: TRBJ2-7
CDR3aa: CASSLMGGHEQYF
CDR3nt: TGTGCCAGCAGCTTAATGGGGGGGCACGAGCAGTACTTC

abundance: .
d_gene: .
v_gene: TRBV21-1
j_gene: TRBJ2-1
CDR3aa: CASSAESGRSYNEQFF
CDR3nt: TGTGCCAGCAGCGCCGAATCGGGCAGGAGCTACAATGAGCAGTTCTTC

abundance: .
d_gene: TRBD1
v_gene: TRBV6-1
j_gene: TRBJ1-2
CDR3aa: CASSEISGTDRANYGYTF
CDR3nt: TGTGCCAGCAGTGAAATATCCGGGACAGACCGAGCTAACTATGGCTACACCTTC

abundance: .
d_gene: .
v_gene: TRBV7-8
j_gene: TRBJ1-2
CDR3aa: CASSHNRDKAWDGYTF
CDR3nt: TGTGCCAGCAGCCACAACCGGGACAAGGCTTGGGATGGCTACACCTTC

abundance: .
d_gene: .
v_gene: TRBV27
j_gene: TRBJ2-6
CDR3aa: CASSLGALGANVLTF
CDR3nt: TGTGCCAGCAGTCTGGGGGCGCTCGGGGCCAACGTCCTGACTTTC

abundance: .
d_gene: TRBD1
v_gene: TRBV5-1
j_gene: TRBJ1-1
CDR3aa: CASSLGWDRGGSEAFF
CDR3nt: TGCGCCAGCAGCTTGGGCTGGGACAGGGGGGGAAGTGAAGCTTTCTTT

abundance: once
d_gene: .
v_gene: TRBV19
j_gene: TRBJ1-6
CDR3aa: CASSTGLSDSPLHF
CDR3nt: TGTGCCAGTAGTACCGGGTTATCAGATTCACCCCTCCACTTT

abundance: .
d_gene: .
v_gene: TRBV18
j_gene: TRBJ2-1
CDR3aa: CASSPAGIYNEQFF
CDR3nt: TGTGCCAGCTCACCGGCGGGGATCTACAATGAGCAGTTCTTC